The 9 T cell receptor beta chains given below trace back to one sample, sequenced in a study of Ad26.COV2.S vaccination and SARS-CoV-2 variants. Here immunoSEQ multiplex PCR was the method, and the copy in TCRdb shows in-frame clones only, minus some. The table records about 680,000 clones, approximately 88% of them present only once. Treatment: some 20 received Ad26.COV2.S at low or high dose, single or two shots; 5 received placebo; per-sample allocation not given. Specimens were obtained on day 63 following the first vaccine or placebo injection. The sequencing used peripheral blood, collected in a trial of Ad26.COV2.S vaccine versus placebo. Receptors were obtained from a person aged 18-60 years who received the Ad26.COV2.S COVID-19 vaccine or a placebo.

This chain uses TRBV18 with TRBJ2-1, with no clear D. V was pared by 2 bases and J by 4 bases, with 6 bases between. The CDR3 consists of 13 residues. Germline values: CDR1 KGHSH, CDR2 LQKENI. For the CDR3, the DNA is TGTGCCAGCTCACCATTATCTTACAATGAGCAGTTCTTC. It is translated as CASSPLSYNEQFF.

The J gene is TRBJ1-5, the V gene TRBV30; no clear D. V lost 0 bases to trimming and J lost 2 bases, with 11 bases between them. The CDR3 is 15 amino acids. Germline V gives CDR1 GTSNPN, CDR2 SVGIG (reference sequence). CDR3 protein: CAWSVGDAGNQPQHF. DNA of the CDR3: TGTGCCTGGAGTGTTGGGGATGCGGGCAATCAGCCCCAGCATTTT.

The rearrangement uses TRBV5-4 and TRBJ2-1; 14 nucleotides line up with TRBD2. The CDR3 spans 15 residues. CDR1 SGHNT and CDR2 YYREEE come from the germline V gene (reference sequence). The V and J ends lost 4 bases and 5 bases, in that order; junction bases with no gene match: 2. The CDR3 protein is CASSATSGRDNEQFF. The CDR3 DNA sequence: TGTGCCAGCAGCGCGACTAGCGGGAGGGACAATGAGCAGTTCTTC.

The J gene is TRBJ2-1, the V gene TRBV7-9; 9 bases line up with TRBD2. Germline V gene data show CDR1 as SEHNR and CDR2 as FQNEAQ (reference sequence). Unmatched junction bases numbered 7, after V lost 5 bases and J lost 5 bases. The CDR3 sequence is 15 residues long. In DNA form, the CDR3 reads TGTGCCAGCAGCCCCTGGACTAGCGTTAACAATGAGCAGTTCTTC. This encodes CASSPWTSVNNEQFF.

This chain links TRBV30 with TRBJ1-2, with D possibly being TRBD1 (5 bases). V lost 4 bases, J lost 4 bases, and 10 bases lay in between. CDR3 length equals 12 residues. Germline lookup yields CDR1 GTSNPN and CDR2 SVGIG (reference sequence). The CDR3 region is CAWMFRAYGYTF. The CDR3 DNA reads TGTGCCTGGATGTTCAGGGCCTATGGCTACACCTTC.

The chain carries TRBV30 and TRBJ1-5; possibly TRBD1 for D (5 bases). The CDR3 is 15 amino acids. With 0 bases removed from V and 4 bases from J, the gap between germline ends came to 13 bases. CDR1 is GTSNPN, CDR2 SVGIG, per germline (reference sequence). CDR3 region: CAWSVQAAGNQPQHF. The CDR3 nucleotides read TGTGCCTGGAGTGTACAGGCAGCTGGGAATCAGCCCCAGCATTTT.

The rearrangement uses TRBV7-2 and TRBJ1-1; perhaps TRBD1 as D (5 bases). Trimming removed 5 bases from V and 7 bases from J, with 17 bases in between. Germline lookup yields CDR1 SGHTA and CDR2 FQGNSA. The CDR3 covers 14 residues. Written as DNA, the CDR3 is TGTGCCAGCAGCCCGTACTCTGGGGCGGGTGAAGCTTTCTTT. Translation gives CASSPYSGAGEAFF.

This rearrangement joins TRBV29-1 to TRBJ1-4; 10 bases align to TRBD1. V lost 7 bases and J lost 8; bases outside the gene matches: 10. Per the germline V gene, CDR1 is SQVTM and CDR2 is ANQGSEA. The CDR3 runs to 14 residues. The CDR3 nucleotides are TGCAGCGCCATTTGGACAGGGGGAGGCGAAAAACTGTTTTTT. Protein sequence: CSAIWTGGGEKLFF.

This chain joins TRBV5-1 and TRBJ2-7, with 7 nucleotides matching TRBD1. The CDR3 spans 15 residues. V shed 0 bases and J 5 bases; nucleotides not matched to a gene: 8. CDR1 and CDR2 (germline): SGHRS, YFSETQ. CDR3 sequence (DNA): TGCGCCAGCAGCTTGGAGGGACAGCCTTACGACGAGCAGTACTTC. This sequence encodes CASSLEGQPYDEQYF.